The clone carrying this T cell receptor beta chain was recorded once. What it binds is not known. The record originates from a study of cytomegalovirus exposure and HLA in healthy donors. 13 Jbeta primers and 60 Vbeta primers were used for the PCR. Clones were sequenced by immunoSEQ multiplex PCR, and TCRdb holds only the in-frame ones, with some missing. The sample yields around 100,000 clones, about four fifths seen once. Overall study findings and caveats: There were a few CMV-associated chains whose specificity for CMV antigens was confirmed in vitro. Productive rates of about 87% or about 30% were seen for most TCR beta V segments in an earlier analysis. Several of the most significant clusters appeared, in a later analysis, to be linked to common viral pathogens. Later on, an analysis tied around 17,000 TCR beta sequences to HLA alleles at 0.05 false discovery rate.

The CDR3 loop spans 16 amino acids. Looked up from germline, CDR1 is SGHNT and CDR2 is YYREEE (reference sequence). V gave up 0 bases and J gave up 9 bases; unmatched junction bases: 7. This receptor was identified in a man aged 40-49 years in good health and CMV-seropositive. This chain links TRBV5-4 with TRBJ2-1; 12 bases fit TRBD2. Sequencing used PBMCs. The CDR3, as DNA: TGTGCCAGCAGCTTGGGGCTAGCGGGAGGGGTGGGTGAGCAGTTCTTC. It is translated as CASSLGLAGGVGEQFF.